What follows are 24 T cell receptor beta chains derived from one specimen sequenced in a study of Ad26.COV2.S vaccination and SARS-CoV-2 variants. Libraries were prepared by immunoSEQ multiplex PCR; TCRdb keeps only in-frame clonotypes and omits some of them. The sample contains fewer than 400,000 clones, approximately 86% of which appear only once. Indicated treatment: around 19 received Ad26.COV2.S at low or high dose, single or two shots; about 5 received placebo; per-sample allocation not given. Samples were taken on day 63 after the first vaccine or placebo injection. The sample consisted of peripheral blood, taken in a trial of Ad26.COV2.S vaccine versus placebo. Receptors were obtained from a person aged 18-60 years who received the Ad26.COV2.S COVID-19 vaccine or a placebo.

CDR3: CASSSGWGYTDTQYF. As DNA, the CDR3 is TGTGCCAGCAGTTCCGGGTGGGGGTACACAGATACGCAGTATTTT. The chain has TRBV7-2 and TRBJ2-3; tentatively, D is TRBD1 or TRBD2 (5 bases each). Germline CDR1 SGHTA, CDR2 FQGNSA. V lost 6 bases and J lost 2, with 15 bases in between. CDR3 size: 15 residues. Drawing the rest from reference TRBV7-2 and TRBJ2-3, the complete variable domain is GAGVSQSPSNKVTEKGKDVELRCDPISGHTALYWYRQSLGQGLEFLIYFQGNSAPDKSGLPSDRFSAERTGGSVSTLTIQRTQQEDSAVYLCASSSGWGYTDTQYFGPGTRLTVL.

The gene calls are TRBV3-1 (or the pseudogene TRBV3-2) and TRBJ2-2, with a weak D call TRBD2 (6 bases). The V and J ends lost 1 base and 3 bases respectively, with 12 bases between them. Germline CDR1 LGHDT, CDR2 YNNKEL (reference sequence). This CDR3 contains 16 residues. The CDR3 loop is CASSQARGTHTGELFF. The CDR3 nucleotides read TGTGCCAGCAGCCAAGCACGGGGGACCCACACCGGGGAGCTGTTTTTT.

The table lists this clone with a count of one. This rearrangement joins TRBV5-5 to TRBJ1-5; D is perhaps TRBD1 (5 bases). The ends were cut back, 10 bases at V and 9 bases at J, with 32 bases in the middle. CDR1 is SGHKS, CDR2 YYEKEE, per germline (reference sequence). The CDR3 extends over 17 amino acids. The CDR3 protein is CARCLVVAGGGGGPQHF. As DNA, the CDR3 is TGTGCCCGCTGCTTGGTTGTGGCGGGCGGGGGGGGAGGGCCCCAGCATTTT.

This chain links TRBV25-1 with TRBJ2-3; D tentatively fits TRBD1 or TRBD2 (5 bases each). The CDR3 runs 13 residues. In germline, CDR1 is MGHDK, CDR2 SYGVNS. Trimming took 4 bases from V and 6 from J, leaving 11 bases between them. As DNA, the CDR3 is TGTGCCAGCAGTGGTGGGGGTAGGGATACGCAGTATTTT. Translating gives CASSGGGRDTQYF.

This sequence joins TRBV5-1 and TRBJ2-2; 8 bases are shared with TRBD1. V lost 0 bases and J lost 4; bases outside the gene matches: 8. Germline assignment: CDR1 SGHRS and CDR2 YFSETQ. The CDR3 contains 17 residues. For the CDR3, the DNA is TGCGCCAGCAGCTTGGCAGGGGGCTCTCTGGGCACCGGGGAGCTGTTTTTT. Protein product: CASSLAGGSLGTGELFF. Full variable domain (remainder filled in from reference TRBV5-1 and TRBJ2-2): KAGVTQTPRYLIKTRGQQVTLSCSPISGHRSVSWYQQTPGQGLQFLFEYFSETQRNKGNFPGRFSGRQFSNSRSEMNVSTLELGDSALYLCASSLAGGSLGTGELFFGEGSRLTVL.

This clone was recorded only once. The rearrangement joins TRBV19 to TRBJ2-2, with 13 bases identical to TRBD2. The CDR3 has 16 residues. V was clipped by 10 bases and J by 0 bases; unmatched bases: 5. Germline CDR1 and CDR2: LNHDA and SQIVND (reference sequence). The CDR3 here is CATPTSGGSNTGELFF. As DNA, the CDR3 is TGTGCCACCCCGACTAGCGGGGGGTCGAACACCGGGGAGCTGTTTTTT.

This clone was detected a few times. J is TRBJ2-3 and V is TRBV6-2 or TRBV6-3, with a possible D match to TRBD2 (6 bases). The ends were cut back, 4 bases at V and 1 base at J, with 15 bases in the middle. This CDR3 has 16 residues. Germline V gene lookup returns CDR1 MNHEY and CDR2 SVGEGT. The CDR3 sequence: CASSWGPGVGTDTQYF. The CDR3, as DNA: TGTGCCAGCAGTTGGGGTCCGGGGGTGGGCACAGATACGCAGTATTTT.

Of note for this clone: This CDR3 is also generated by other DNA sequences in the sample. CDR3: CASSQSGGNQPQHF. The CDR3 DNA is TGCGCCAGCAGCCAATCCGGTGGCAATCAGCCCCAGCATTTT. The chain uses TRBV4-3 and TRBJ1-5; no firm D call. The germline V and J ends were trimmed by 2 bases and 2 bases, with 7 bases remaining between them. The CDR3 spans 14 residues. In germline, CDR1 is LGHNA, CDR2 YSLEER.

This sequence joins TRBV7-9 and TRBJ1-3, with D possibly matching TRBD1 (6 bases). V lost 4 bases, J lost 2 bases, and 9 bases lay in between. CDR3 size: 14 residues. The germline gives CDR1 SEHNR, CDR2 FQNEAQ (reference sequence). CDR3 amino acids: CASSWTATGNTIYF. CDR3 coding DNA: TGTGCCAGCAGCTGGACAGCCACTGGAAACACCATATATTTT.

V usage is TRBV30 and J usage is TRBJ2-5, with 15 bases lining up with TRBD2. V lost 1 base and J lost 4; bases outside the gene matches: 13. Germline CDR1 reads GTSNPN; CDR2 reads SVGIG (reference sequence). The length of the CDR3 is 19 residues. CDR3 nucleotide sequence: TGTGCCTGGAGTGCCGGGACTAGCGGGGGGAAGGGGGTTGGAGAGACCCAGTACTTC. Translated, it gives CAWSAGTSGGKGVGETQYF. Combining the CDR3 with reference TRBV30 and TRBJ2-5 gives the whole variable domain SQTIHQWPATLVQPVGSPLSLECTVEGTSNPNLYWYRQAAGRGLQLLFYSVGIGQISSEVPQNLSASRPQDRQFILSSKKLLLSDSGFYLCAWSAGTSGGKGVGETQYFGPGTRLLVL.

The chain uses TRBV5-6 and TRBJ1-3, with unresolved D. Trimming pared 0 bases from V and 0 bases from J, leaving 10 bases between. From germline, CDR1 is SGHDT and CDR2 YYEEEE. The CDR3 is 16 residues long. The CDR3: CASSLGPRSSGNTIYF. CDR3 sequence (DNA): TGTGCCAGCAGCTTGGGGCCGAGAAGCTCTGGAAACACCATATATTTT.

The chain combines TRBV10-2 with TRBJ2-7; 10 positions agree with TRBD1. The ends lost 4 bases at V and 6 bases at J; junction bases unmatched: 0. The CDR3 has 12 residues. Germline CDR1 is WSHSY and CDR2 is SAAADI. CDR3 nucleotide sequence: TGCGCCAGCAGTGGGACAGGGGGCGAGCAGTACTTC. It specifies CASSGTGGEQYF.

The chain carries TRBV9 and TRBJ1-5; a weak D match, TRBD1 (5 bases). This CDR3 has 14 amino acids. Per germline, CDR1 SGDLS and CDR2 YYNGEE. Trimming removed 3 bases from V and 2 bases from J, with 9 bases in between. CDR3 in DNA: TGTGCCAGCAGCGGAGGCAGGGGCAATCAGCCCCAGCATTTT. Translated: CASSGGRGNQPQHF.

The V gene is TRBV6-1, the J gene TRBJ1-2; tentatively, D is TRBD1 (5 bases). Trimming left V 0 bases short and J 5 bases short, with 13 bases between. The CDR3 is 15 residues long. Germline CDR1 and CDR2: MNHNS and SASEGT. CDR3: CASSEAPGRLYGYTF. In nucleotides, the CDR3 is TGTGCCAGCAGTGAAGCGCCGGGACGGCTTTATGGCTACACCTTC.

This clone was observed a single time. The chain recombines TRBV7-2 with TRBJ1-2, with D maybe TRBD1 (5 bases). Trimming stripped 5 bases from V and 5 bases from J, with 24 bases between. The CDR3 runs to 17 residues. Germline CDR1 and CDR2: SGHTA and FQGNSA. The CDR3 nucleotides read TGTGCCAGCAGCGCCCCACAGGCCCGCCGGGGGTTTTATGGCTACACCTTC. It specifies CASSAPQARRGFYGYTF.

The rearrangement joins TRBV9 to TRBJ1-3; a possible D gene is TRBD1 (6 bases). The CDR3 sequence is 14 residues long. Trimming pared 3 bases from V and 4 bases from J, leaving 11 bases between. CDR1 is SGDLS, CDR2 YYNGEE, per germline. The DNA for the CDR3 is TGTGCCAGCAGCGAGCAGGGGTACGGAAACACCATATATTTT. Its protein product is CASSEQGYGNTIYF.

Remarks on this clone: In the same sample, other DNA sequences code for this CDR3. The genes are TRBV2 and TRBJ2-5; D may be TRBD1 (5 bases). The V gene's germline CDR1 is SNHLY and CDR2 FYNNEI. This CDR3 has 14 amino acids. V lost 4 bases and J 0 bases, leaving 9 bases between the germline ends. CDR3 bases: TGTGCCAGCAGTGGGGGCCCATACCAAGAGACCCAGTACTTC. It yields the protein CASSGGPYQETQYF. Together with reference TRBV2 and TRBJ2-5, the CDR3 gives the full variable domain: EPEVTQTPSHQVTQMGQEVILRCVPISNHLYFYWYRQILGQKVEFLVSFYNNEISEKSEIFDDQFSVERPDGSNFTLKIRSTKLEDSAMYFCASSGGPYQETQYFGPGTRLLVL.

The chain recombines TRBV5-1 with TRBJ1-6; possibly TRBD1 for D (6 bases). The CDR3 spans 14 residues. V lost 5 bases, J lost 4 bases, and 10 bases lay in between. Germline V gives CDR1 SGHRS, CDR2 YFSETQ. The CDR3 sequence: CASRQTGYNSPLHF. For the CDR3, the DNA is TGCGCCAGCAGACAGACAGGATATAATTCACCCCTCCACTTT.

The chain employs TRBV7-8 and TRBJ1-5; the D is unclear. The CDR3 is made up of 16 amino acids. Trimming cost V 7 bases and J 3 bases, with 19 bases left between them. Germline V CDR1 and CDR2: SGHVS, FQNEAQ. The CDR3 is CASTLTSGLYNQPQHF. The CDR3 DNA follows: TGTGCCAGCACCCTAACGTCGGGGTTATACAATCAGCCCCAGCATTTT.

This chain connects TRBV13 to TRBJ2-1; the match to TRBD1 covers 7 bases. The CDR3 is made up of 16 amino acids. After removal of 5 bases from V and 6 bases from J, the junction contained 13 bases not matched to a gene. In germline, CDR1 is PRHDT, CDR2 FYEKMQ (reference sequence). CDR3 region: CASSPHPGGRVNEQFF. For the CDR3, the DNA is TGTGCCAGCAGCCCACACCCAGGGGGTAGGGTCAATGAGCAGTTCTTC.

The chain is built from TRBV7-9 and TRBJ1-2, with TRBD1 matching over 7 bases. The CDR3 length is 15 residues. Germline loops: CDR1 SEHNR, CDR2 FQNEAQ (reference sequence). V gave up 4 bases and J gave up 4 bases; unmatched junction bases: 9. This CDR3 is CASSSNSGQAYGYTF. Here the CDR3 DNA reads TGTGCCAGCAGCTCTAACAGCGGACAGGCCTATGGCTACACCTTC.

This sequence joins TRBV19 and TRBJ2-5; TRBD2 might be the D (6 bases). V gave up 4 bases and J gave up 4 bases, with 22 bases separating them. CDR1 LNHDA and CDR2 SQIVND come from the germline V gene (reference sequence). The CDR3 loop spans 17 amino acids. Here the CDR3 DNA reads TGTGCCAGTAGTAAGGACTGGACGGGCGGGGTAAGAGAGACCCAGTACTTC. It encodes CASSKDWTGGVRETQYF.

This chain joins TRBV30 and TRBJ1-2; 12 bases are a match to TRBD1. There are 16 residues in the CDR3. Germline V gene lookup returns CDR1 GTSNPN and CDR2 SVGIG (reference sequence). V shed 2 bases and J 6 bases; nucleotides not matched to a gene: 10. The CDR3 DNA reads TGTGCCTGGAGTCGTGCCGGGACAGGGGGCTATGATGGCTACACCTTC. Protein: CAWSRAGTGGYDGYTF.

This CDR3 reads CASRTQGAVYEQYF. The CDR3 bases are TGTGCCAGCAGGACACAGGGGGCTGTCTACGAGCAGTACTTC. The J gene is TRBJ2-7, the V gene TRBV2; TRBD1 matches at 9 bases. The germline V gene encodes CDR1 SNHLY and CDR2 FYNNEI. Germline trimming cut 6 bases from V and 3 bases from J; bases unmatched to any gene: 6. This CDR3 has 14 amino acids.